The 20 T cell receptor beta chains given below trace back to one sample, sequenced in a study of T cells in localized non-small cell lung cancer. Data came from immunoSEQ multiplex PCR; TCRdb stores just in-frame clones and leaves some out. Of about 2,700 clones listed, roughly 25% are singletons. Source: lung tumor tissue, taken before any cancer treatment. Every receptor here comes from a female donor older than 55 with stage I lung adenocarcinoma.

This clone is termed medium-sized. This sequence joins TRBV11-3 and TRBJ1-2, with D maybe TRBD1 (6 bases). CDR3 length equals 14 residues. CDR1 is SGHNT, CDR2 YENEEA, per germline. Trimming left V 5 bases short and J 3 bases short, with 13 bases between. CDR3 amino acids: CASSPGTGYYGYTF. The CDR3 DNA reads as TGTGCCAGCAGCCCGGGCACAGGGTACTATGGCTACACCTTC.

CDR3 sequence reads: CASSFQQSTDTQYF. The CDR3 DNA sequence: TGTGCCAGCAGCTTTCAACAGAGCACAGATACGCAGTATTTT. The genes are TRBV11-3 and TRBJ2-3; D not resolved. Trimming left V 3 bases short and J 0 bases short, with 7 bases between. CDR1 SGHNT and CDR2 YENEEA come from the germline V gene. The CDR3 loop spans 14 amino acids. The full variable domain, its missing parts supplied by reference TRBV11-3 and TRBJ2-3, is EAGVVQSPRYKIIEKKQPVAFWCNPISGHNTLYWYLQNLGQGPELLIRYENEEAVDDSQLPKDRFSAERLKGVDSTLKIQPAELGDSAVYLCASSFQQSTDTQYFGPGTRLTVL.

The genes are TRBV25-1 and TRBJ2-1; D is unresolved. From germline, CDR1 is MGHDK and CDR2 SYGVNS. Trimming removed 3 bases from V and 0 bases from J, with 12 bases in between. CDR3 length equals 16 residues. CDR3 loop: CASSDGDRSSYNEQFF. In nucleotides, the CDR3 is TGTGCCAGCAGTGACGGAGATAGGAGCTCCTACAATGAGCAGTTCTTC.

The chain is built from TRBV30 and TRBJ2-7; 9 bases fit TRBD2. The CDR3 covers 15 residues. Germline assignment: CDR1 GTSNPN and CDR2 SVGIG (reference sequence). Trimming at V came to 0 bases and at J to 4 bases, leaving 7 bases not matched to a gene. The CDR3 is CAWSVPGLASYEQYF. The CDR3 region has the DNA TGTGCCTGGAGTGTCCCCGGACTAGCGAGTTACGAGCAGTACTTC.

The V call is TRBV7-6, the J call TRBJ2-2; D is possibly TRBD1 or TRBD2 (6 bases each). CDR3 length: 15 residues. Germline CDR1 is SGHVS and CDR2 is FNYEAQ. Trimming took off 3 bases at V and 6 bases at J, with 14 bases between the two ends. The CDR3 sequence: CASSFGGFVAGELFF. The CDR3 DNA sequence: TGTGCCAGCAGCTTCGGGGGCTTTGTGGCCGGGGAGCTGTTTTTT.

This rearrangement joins TRBV10-2 to TRBJ2-3; D uncertain. Germline CDR1 and CDR2: WSHSY and SAAADI. This CDR3 contains 13 residues. V was cut by 10 bases and J by 4 bases, with 15 bases left in between. Here the CDR3 reads CATPPLLADTQYF. CDR3 coding DNA: TGCGCCACCCCCCCATTGCTGGCAGATACGCAGTATTTT.

This clone was detected a few times. V is TRBV11-3 and J is TRBJ2-5; D is perhaps TRBD2 (6 bases). The CDR3 consists of 15 residues. The germline gives CDR1 SGHNT, CDR2 YENEEA. With 3 bases removed from V and 5 bases from J, the gap between germline ends came to 16 bases. CDR3 coding DNA: TGTGCCAGCAGCTTGGGGCGGGGTAGCGCCGAGACCCAGTACTTC. This codes for CASSLGRGSAETQYF.

The chain has TRBV5-1 and TRBJ2-7; maybe TRBD1 (6 bases). Trimming removed 0 bases from V and 5 bases from J, with 15 bases in between. CDR1 is SGHRS and CDR2 is YFSETQ in the germline V gene. This CDR3 is built from 15 residues. DNA of the CDR3: TGCGCCAGCAGCTTGGTAGCAGGGGAATTAAACGAGCAGTACTTC. Its protein product is CASSLVAGELNEQYF.

V usage is TRBV14 and J usage is TRBJ2-3, with D possibly matching TRBD1 (7 bases). Germline CDR1 SGHDN, CDR2 FVKESK. V was cut by 4 bases and J by 7 bases, with 15 bases left in between. CDR3 size: 14 residues. This CDR3 reads CASSPWQGGNTQYF. The CDR3 DNA follows: TGTGCCAGCAGCCCCTGGCAGGGGGGCAATACGCAGTATTTT.

This chain connects TRBV28 to TRBJ1-2, with TRBD1 matching 11 bases. The germline gives CDR1 MDHEN, CDR2 SYDVKM. V lost 2 bases, J lost 4 bases, and 3 bases stayed unmatched. This CDR3 comprises 15 residues. CDR3 bases: TGTGCCAGCAGTTTAGGGGACAGGGGGGTCTATGGCTACACCTTC. Its translation is CASSLGDRGVYGYTF.

This clone was seen only a few times. The CDR3 DNA reads as TGTGCCAGCAGTTCCCAGGGGAACACTGAAGCTTTCTTT. It codes for CASSSQGNTEAFF. The chain uses TRBV9 and TRBJ1-1; D possibly corresponds to TRBD1 (5 bases). Germline V gene lookup returns CDR1 SGDLS and CDR2 YYNGEE. The CDR3 runs to 13 residues. Trimming shortened V by 5 bases and J by 1 base, and 9 bases separated the two germline ends.

This clone has only a few counts. The chain combines TRBV6-8 with TRBJ1-4, with 10 bases lining up with TRBD1. The germline V gene encodes CDR1 MNHGY and CDR2 SAAAGT. After removal of 6 bases from V and 13 bases from J, the junction contained 17 bases not matched to a gene. This CDR3 is 16 amino acids long. CDR3 in amino acids: CASSSSYRDRGSVLFF. The DNA of the CDR3 is TGTGCCAGCAGCTCTTCTTACCGGGACAGGGGCTCGGTACTGTTTTTT.

This clone was counted only a few times. The CDR3 region has the DNA TGTGCCAGTAGCCGTGGAGTGGGAAACACCATATATTTT. Amino acid sequence: CASSRGVGNTIYF. J is TRBJ1-3 and V is TRBV19, with D unclear. The V gene's germline CDR1 is LNHDA and CDR2 SQIVND (reference sequence). CDR3 size: 13 residues. Trimming shortened V by 6 bases and J by 4 bases, and 10 bases separated the two germline ends.

The J gene is TRBJ1-4, the V gene TRBV28, with TRBD1 matching 8 bases. This CDR3 is built from 14 residues. Germline loops: CDR1 MDHEN, CDR2 SYDVKM. Germline trimming cut 5 bases from V and 7 bases from J; bases unmatched to any gene: 6. The chain's CDR3 is CASSPDREIEKLFF. The CDR3 DNA sequence: TGTGCCAGCAGTCCGGACAGGGAGATTGAAAAACTGTTTTTT.

The chain employs TRBV4-1 and TRBJ2-2; a possible D gene is TRBD1 (5 bases). Trimming stripped 0 bases from V and 0 bases from J, with 11 bases between. CDR3 length: 17 amino acids. Germline V CDR1 and CDR2: MGHRA, YSYEKL. The CDR3 spells CASSQDSTASNTGELFF. The CDR3 nucleotides are TGCGCCAGCAGCCAAGATTCGACAGCCTCGAACACCGGGGAGCTGTTTTTT.

This chain uses TRBV28 with TRBJ2-7; TRBD1 matches at 9 bases. The CDR3 is 14 residues long. CDR1 is MDHEN, CDR2 SYDVKM, per germline. Trimming cost V 8 bases and J 3 bases; bases outside gene matches: 8. CDR3 sequence: CASGTGGLFYEQYF. As DNA, the CDR3 is TGTGCCAGCGGAACAGGGGGCCTTTTCTACGAGCAGTACTTC.

In its sample, this clone was seen once. The chain uses TRBV14 and TRBJ1-2; TRBD1 agrees at 9 bases. CDR1 is SGHDN and CDR2 is FVKESK in the germline V gene. Trimming cost V 2 bases and J 3 bases; bases outside gene matches: 4. The CDR3 has 15 amino acids. Here the CDR3 DNA reads TGTGCCAGCAGCCAAACAGGGGGCTGGGACTATGGCTACACCTTC. Its translation: CASSQTGGWDYGYTF. The full variable domain, in which reference TRBV14 and TRBJ1-2 provide the parts outside the CDR3, is EAGVTQFPSHSVIEKGQTVTLRCDPISGHDNLYWYRRVMGKEIKFLLHFVKESKQDESGMPNNRFLAERTGGTYSTLKVQPAELEDSGVYFCASSQTGGWDYGYTFGSGTRLTVV.

The chain uses TRBV28 and TRBJ2-5, with 15 bases that match TRBD2. The V gene end was trimmed by 6 bases and the J gene end by 1 base; junction bases not matched to a gene: 9. Germline loops: CDR1 MDHEN, CDR2 SYDVKM. The CDR3 extends over 18 amino acids. CDR3 in amino acids: CASSQGTSGRRGQETQYF. The CDR3 DNA follows: TGTGCCAGCAGCCAAGGGACTAGCGGGAGGAGGGGCCAAGAGACCCAGTACTTC.

This chain joins TRBV10-3 and TRBJ1-1; the D gene is possibly TRBD1 (5 bases). Germline assignment: CDR1 ENHRY and CDR2 SYGVKD. This CDR3 comprises 14 residues. Trimming shortened V by 2 bases and J by 1 base, and 8 bases separated the two germline ends. CDR3 coding DNA: TGTGCCATCAGTGAGAGGGGATCGAACACTGAAGCTTTCTTT. The encoded protein is CAISERGSNTEAFF.

The chain couples TRBV5-1 to TRBJ2-2; 10 nucleotides match TRBD2. V lost 3 bases and J lost 5; bases outside the gene matches: 7. CDR1 and CDR2 (germline): SGHRS, YFSETQ. The length of the CDR3 is 16 residues. CDR3 sequence (DNA): TGCGCCAGCAGCTCGTCCCCTAGCGGGGGTACCGGGGAGCTGTTTTTT. Translated: CASSSSPSGGTGELFF.